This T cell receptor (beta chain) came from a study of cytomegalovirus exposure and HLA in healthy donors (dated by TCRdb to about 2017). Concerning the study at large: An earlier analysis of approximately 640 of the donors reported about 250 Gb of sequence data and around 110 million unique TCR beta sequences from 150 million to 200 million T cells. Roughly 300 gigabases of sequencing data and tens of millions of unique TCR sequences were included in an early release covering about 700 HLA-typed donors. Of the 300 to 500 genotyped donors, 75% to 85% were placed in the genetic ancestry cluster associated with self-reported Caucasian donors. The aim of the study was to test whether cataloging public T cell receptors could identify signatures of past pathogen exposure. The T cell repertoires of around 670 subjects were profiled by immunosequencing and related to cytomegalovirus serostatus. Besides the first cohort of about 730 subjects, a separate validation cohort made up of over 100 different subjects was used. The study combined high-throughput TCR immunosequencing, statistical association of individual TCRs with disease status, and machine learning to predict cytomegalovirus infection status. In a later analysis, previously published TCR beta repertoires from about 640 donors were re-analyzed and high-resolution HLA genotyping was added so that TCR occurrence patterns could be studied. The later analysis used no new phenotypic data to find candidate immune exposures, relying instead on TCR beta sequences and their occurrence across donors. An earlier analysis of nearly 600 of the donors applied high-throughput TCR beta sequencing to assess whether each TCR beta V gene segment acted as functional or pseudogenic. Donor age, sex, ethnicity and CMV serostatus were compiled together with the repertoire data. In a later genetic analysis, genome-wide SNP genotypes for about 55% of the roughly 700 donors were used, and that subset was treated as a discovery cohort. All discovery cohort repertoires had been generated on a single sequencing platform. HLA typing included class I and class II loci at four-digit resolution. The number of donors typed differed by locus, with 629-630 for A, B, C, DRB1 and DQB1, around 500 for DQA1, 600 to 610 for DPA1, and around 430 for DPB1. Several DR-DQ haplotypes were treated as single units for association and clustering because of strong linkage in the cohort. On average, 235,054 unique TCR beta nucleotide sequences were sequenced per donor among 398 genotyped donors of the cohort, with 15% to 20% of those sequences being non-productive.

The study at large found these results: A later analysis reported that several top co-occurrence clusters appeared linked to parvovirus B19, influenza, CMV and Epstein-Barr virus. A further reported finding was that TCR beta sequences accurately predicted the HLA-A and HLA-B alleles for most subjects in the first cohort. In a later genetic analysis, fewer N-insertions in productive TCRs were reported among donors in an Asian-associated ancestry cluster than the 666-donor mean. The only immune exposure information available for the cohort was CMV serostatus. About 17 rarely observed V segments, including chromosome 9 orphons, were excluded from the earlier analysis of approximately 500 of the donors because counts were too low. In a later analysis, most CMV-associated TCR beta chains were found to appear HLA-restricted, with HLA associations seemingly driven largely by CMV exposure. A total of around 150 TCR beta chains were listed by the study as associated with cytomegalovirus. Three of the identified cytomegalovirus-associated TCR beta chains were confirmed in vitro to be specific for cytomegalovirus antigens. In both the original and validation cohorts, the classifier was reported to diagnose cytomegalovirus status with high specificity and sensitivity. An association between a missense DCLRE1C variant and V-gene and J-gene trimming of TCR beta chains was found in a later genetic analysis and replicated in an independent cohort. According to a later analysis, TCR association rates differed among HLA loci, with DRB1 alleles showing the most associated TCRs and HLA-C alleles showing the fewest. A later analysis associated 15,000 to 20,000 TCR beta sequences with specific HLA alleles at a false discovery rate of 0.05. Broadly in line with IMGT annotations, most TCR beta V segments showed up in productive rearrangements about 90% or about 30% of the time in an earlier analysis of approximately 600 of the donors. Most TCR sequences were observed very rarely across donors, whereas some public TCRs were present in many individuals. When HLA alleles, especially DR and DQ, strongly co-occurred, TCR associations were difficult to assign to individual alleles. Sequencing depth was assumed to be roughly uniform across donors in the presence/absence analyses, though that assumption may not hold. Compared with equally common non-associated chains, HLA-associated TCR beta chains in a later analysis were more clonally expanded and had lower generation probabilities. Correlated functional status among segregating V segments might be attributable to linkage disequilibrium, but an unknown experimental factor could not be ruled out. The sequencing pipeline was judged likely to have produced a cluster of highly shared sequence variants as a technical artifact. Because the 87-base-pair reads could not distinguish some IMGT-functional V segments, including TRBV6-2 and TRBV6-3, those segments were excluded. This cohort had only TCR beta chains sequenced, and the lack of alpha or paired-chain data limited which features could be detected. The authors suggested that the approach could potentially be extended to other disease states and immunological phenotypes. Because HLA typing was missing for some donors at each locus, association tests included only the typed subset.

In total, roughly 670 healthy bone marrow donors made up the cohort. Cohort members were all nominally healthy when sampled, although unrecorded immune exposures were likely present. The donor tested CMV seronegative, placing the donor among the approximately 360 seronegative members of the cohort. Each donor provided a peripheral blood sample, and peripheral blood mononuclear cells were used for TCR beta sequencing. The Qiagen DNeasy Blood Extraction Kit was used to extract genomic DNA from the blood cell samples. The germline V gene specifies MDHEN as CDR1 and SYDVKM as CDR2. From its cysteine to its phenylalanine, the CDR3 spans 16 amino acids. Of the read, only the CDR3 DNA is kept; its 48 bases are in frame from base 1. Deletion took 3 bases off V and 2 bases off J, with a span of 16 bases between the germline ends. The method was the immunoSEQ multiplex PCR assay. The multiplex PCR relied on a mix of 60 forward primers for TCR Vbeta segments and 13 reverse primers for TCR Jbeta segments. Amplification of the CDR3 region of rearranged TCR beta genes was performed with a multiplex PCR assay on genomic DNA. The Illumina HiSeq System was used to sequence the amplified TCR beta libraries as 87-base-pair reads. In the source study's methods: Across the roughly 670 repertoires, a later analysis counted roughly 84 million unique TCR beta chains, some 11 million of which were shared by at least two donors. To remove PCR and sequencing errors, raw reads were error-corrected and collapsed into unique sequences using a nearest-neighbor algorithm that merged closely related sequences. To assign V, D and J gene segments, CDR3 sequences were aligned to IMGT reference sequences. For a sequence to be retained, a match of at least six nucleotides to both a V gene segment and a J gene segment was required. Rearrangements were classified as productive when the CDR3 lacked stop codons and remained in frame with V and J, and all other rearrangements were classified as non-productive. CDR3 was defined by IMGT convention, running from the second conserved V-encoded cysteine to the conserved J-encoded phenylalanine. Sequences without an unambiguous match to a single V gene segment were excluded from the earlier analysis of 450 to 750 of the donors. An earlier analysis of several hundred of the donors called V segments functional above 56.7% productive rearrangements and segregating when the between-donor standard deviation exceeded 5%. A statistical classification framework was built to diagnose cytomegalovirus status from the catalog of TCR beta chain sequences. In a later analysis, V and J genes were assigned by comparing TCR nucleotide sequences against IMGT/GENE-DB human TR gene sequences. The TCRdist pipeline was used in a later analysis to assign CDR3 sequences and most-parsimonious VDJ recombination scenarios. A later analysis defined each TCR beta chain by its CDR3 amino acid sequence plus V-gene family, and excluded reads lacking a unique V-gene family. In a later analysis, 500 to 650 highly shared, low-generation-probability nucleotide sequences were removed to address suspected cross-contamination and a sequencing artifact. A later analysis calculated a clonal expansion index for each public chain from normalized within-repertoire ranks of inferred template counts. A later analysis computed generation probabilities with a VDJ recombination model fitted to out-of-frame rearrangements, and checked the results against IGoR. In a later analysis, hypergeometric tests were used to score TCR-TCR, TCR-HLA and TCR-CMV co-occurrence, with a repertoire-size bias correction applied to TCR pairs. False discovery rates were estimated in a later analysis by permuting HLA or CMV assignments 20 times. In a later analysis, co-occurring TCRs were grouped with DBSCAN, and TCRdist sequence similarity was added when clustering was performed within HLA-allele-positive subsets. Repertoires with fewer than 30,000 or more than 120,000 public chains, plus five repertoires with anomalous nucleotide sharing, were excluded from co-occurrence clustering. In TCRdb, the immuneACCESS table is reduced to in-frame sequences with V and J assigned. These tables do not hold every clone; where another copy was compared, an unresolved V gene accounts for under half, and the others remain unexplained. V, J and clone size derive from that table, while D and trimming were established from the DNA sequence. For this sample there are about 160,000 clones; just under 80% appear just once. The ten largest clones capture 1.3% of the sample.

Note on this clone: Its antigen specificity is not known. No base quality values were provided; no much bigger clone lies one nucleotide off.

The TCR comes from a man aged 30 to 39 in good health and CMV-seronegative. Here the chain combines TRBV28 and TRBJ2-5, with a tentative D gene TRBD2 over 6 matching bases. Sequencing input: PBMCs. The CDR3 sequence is CASSFEAGRRQETQYF. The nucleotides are TGTGCCAGCAGTTTTGAGGCGGGGAGAAGACAAGAGACCCAGTACTTC.